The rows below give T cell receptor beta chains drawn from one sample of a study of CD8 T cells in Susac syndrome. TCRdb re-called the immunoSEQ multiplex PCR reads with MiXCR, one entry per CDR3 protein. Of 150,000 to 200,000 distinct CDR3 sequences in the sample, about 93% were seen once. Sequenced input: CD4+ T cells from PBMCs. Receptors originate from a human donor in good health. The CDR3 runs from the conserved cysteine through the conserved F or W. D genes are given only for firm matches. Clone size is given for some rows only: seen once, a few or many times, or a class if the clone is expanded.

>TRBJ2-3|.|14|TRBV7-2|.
CASSSVLGADTQYF
TGTGCCAGCAGCTCAGTTCTAGGGGCAGATACGCAGTATTTT
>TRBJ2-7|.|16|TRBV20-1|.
CSARANSGRRPYEQYF
TGCAGTGCTAGAGCCAACTCGGGCCGCCGGCCCTACGAGCAGTACTTC
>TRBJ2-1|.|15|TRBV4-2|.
CASSQVGYSYNEQFF
TGTGCCAGCAGCCAAGTGGGATACTCCTACAATGAGCAGTTCTTC
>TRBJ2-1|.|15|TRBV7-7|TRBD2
CASSSSGASYNEQFF
TGTGCTAGCAGCAGTAGCGGGGCCTCCTACAATGAGCAGTTCTTC
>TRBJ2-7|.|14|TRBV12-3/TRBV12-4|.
CASSPTGYSYEQYF
TGTGCCAGCAGTCCCACGGGATACTCCTACGAGCAGTACTTC
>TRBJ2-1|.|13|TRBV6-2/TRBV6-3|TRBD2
CASQTSGVHEQFF
TGTGCCAGCCAGACTAGCGGGGTCCATGAGCAGTTCTTC
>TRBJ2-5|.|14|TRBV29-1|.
CSVRIPGMSEDQYF
TGCAGCGTGCGAATCCCTGGAATGTCCGAAGACCAGTACTTC
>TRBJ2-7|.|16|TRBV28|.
CASSLTLALSSYEQYF
TGTGCCAGCAGTCTAACTTTAGCGCTATCCTCCTACGAGCAGTACTTC
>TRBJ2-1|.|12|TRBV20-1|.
CSAQGPGDEQFF
TGCAGTGCTCAAGGGCCCGGCGATGAGCAGTTCTTC
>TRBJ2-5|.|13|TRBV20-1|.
CSASLLATVAQYF
TGCAGTGCCAGCCTTCTAGCGACAGTCGCCCAGTACTTC
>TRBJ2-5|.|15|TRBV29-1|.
CSVEDRRDMGETQYF
TGCAGCGTTGAAGATCGTCGGGACATGGGGGAGACCCAGTACTTC
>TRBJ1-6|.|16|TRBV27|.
CASSLNGIAYRTPLHF
TGTGCCAGCAGTTTAAATGGGATAGCCTATAGGACACCCCTCCACTTT
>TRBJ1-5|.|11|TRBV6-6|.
CAAGGSQPQHF
TGTGCCGCTGGGGGAAGTCAGCCCCAGCATTTT
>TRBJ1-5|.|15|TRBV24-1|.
CATPIRGPSNQPQHF
TGTGCCACCCCCATCCGAGGGCCTAGCAATCAGCCCCAGCATTTT
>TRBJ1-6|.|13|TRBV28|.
CASRPPGDSPLHF
TGTGCCAGCAGGCCCCCTGGGGACTCACCCCTCCACTTT
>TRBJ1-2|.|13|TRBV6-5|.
CASRAGANYGYTF
TGTGCCAGCAGGGCGGGAGCAAACTATGGCTACACCTTC
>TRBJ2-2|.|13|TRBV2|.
CASSVQGLGELFF
TGTGCCAGCAGTGTACAGGGCCTGGGGGAGCTGTTTTTT
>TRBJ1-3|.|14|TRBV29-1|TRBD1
CSARTGSSGNTIYF
TGCAGCGCTCGGACAGGGAGCTCTGGAAACACCATATATTTT
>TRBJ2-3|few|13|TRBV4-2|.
CASSQDVGDTQYF
TGTGCCAGCAGCCAAGATGTAGGGGATACGCAGTATTTT
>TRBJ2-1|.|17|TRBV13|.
CASSLKTATSSYNEQFF
TGTGCCAGCAGCTTGAAGACCGCGACCTCTTCCTACAATGAGCAGTTCTTC
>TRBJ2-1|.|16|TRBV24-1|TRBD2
CATSDMGSGVGNEQFF
TGTGCCACCAGTGATATGGGTAGCGGGGTTGGAAATGAGCAGTTCTTC
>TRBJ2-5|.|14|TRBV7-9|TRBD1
CASTPRQGQETQYF
TGTGCCAGCACTCCTAGACAGGGCCAAGAGACCCAGTACTTC
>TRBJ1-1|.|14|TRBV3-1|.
CASSQAGERTEAFF
TGTGCCAGCAGCCAAGCAGGGGAGCGAACTGAAGCTTTCTTT
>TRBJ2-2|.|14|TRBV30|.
CAWSLGGVGGELFF
TGTGCCTGGAGTTTAGGGGGAGTCGGCGGGGAGCTGTTTTTT
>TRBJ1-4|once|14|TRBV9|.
CASSVGGLNEKLFF
TGTGCCAGCAGCGTAGGTGGGCTTAATGAAAAACTGTTTTTT
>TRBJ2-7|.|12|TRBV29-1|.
CSVGGASYEQYF
TGCAGCGTTGGGGGGGCCTCCTACGAGCAGTACTTC